Here is one T cell receptor beta chain with its context. A single record per CDR3 protein comes from TCRdb applying MiXCR to the 5' RACE reads. The sample consists of hundreds of thousands of distinct CDR3 sequences, around 18% of them appearing once. The sample comes from a study of CD8 T cells in ankylosing spondylitis. Germline-derived CDR1 and CDR2 are SNHLY and FYNNEI. The trim removed 7 bases at V and 2 bases at J, leaving 9 bases unmatched. There are 15 residues in the CDR3. The sample comprised blood, either unsorted or a sorted T cell fraction (not recorded which). This sequence was found in a male donor with ankylosing spondylitis or in good health (not recorded which). The chain couples TRBV2 to TRBJ2-7, with 9 bases aligning to TRBD1. Written as DNA, the CDR3 is TGTGCCAGCAAACGGACAGGGGTCTCAACCTACGAGCAGTACGTC. This gives the protein CASKRTGVSTYEQYV.